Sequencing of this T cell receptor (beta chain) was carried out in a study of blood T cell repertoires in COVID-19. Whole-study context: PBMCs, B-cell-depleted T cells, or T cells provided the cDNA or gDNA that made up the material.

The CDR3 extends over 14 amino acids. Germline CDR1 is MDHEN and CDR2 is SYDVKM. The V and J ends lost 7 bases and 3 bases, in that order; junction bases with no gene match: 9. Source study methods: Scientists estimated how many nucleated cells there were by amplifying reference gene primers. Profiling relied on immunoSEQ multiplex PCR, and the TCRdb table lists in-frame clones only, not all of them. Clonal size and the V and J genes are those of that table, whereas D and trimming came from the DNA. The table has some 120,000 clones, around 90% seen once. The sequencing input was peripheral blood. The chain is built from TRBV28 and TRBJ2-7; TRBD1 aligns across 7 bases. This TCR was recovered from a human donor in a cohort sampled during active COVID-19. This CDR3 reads CASTTGVKLYEQYF. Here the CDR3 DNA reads TGTGCCAGCACCACAGGGGTCAAGCTCTACGAGCAGTACTTC.